This T cell receptor beta chain was retrieved from a study of blood T cell repertoires in COVID-19. Background on the study: Some COVID-19 samples were acute and others convalescent; all came from the United States, Italy and Spain. The analysed material was cDNA or gDNA that came from T cells, B-cell-depleted T cells, or PBMCs.

Those enrolled in Seattle joined during active infection and were followed longitudinally afterward. Trimming pared 4 bases from V and 8 bases from J, leaving 11 bases between. This CDR3 has 11 amino acids. CDR1 and CDR2 (germline): SQVTM, ANQGSEA. Per the study methods: Estimates of nucleated cell counts were drawn from the amplification of reference gene primers. TCRdb's table, derived via immunoSEQ multiplex PCR, lists solely in-frame clones and lacks some. Clonal size and the V and J genes are those of that table, whereas D and trimming came from the DNA. The table records more than 200,000 clones, approximately 85% of them present only once. This clone came up a few times.

Specimen: peripheral blood. V and J are TRBV29-1 and TRBJ1-2; D possibly corresponds to TRBD1 (5 bases). The TCR comes from a woman at least 80 years old with COVID-19, enrolled during active disease. The CDR3 reads CSVGDFDGYTF. DNA for the CDR3: TGCAGCGTTGGGGACTTTGACGGCTACACCTTC.